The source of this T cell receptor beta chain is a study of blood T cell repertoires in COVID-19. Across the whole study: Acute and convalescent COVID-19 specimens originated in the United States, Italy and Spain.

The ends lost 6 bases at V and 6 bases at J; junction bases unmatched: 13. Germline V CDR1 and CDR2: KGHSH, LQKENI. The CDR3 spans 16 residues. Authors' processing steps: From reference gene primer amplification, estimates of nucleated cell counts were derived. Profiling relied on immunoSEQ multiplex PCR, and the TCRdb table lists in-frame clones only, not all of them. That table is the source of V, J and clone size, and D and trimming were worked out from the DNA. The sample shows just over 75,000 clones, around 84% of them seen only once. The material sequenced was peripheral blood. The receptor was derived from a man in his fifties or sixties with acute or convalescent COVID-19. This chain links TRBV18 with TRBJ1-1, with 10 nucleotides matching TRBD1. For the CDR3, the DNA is TGTGCCAGCTCGGACCAGACAGGGGGCAATTCTCCTGAAGCTTTCTTT. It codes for CASSDQTGGNSPEAFF.